This T cell receptor beta chain was captured by sequencing in a study of OX40 agonist ivuxolimab in advanced cancers. Across the study: Treatment received earlier with anti-PD-1, anti-PD-L1 or anti-CTLA-4 agents was allowed, and more than 30% had some.

TCRdb keeps only in-frame clones here, not all; method: immunoSEQ multiplex PCR. The sample holds 50,000 to 75,000 clones, approximately 90% seen once. Findings of the study overall: More expanded clones were found, on average, in CD8+ than in CD4+ T cells. Among some nonresponders, normalized T-cell clonal expansion was also low. Relatively little clonal expansion, among the lowest observed, appeared in partial responders at 0.1-3.0 mg/kg.

Trimming removed 1 base at V and 1 base at J, with 14 bases between. The CDR3 loop spans 17 amino acids. The germline gives CDR1 LGHNA, CDR2 YNFKEQ. Notes on this clone: Antigen: not known.

The sequence derives from an adult with an advanced solid tumor such as melanoma, head and neck, liver or kidney cancer. The rearrangement links TRBV4-2 to TRBJ1-3, with D uncertain. The sample was CD4+ or CD8+ T cells sorted from blood, taken in a trial of the OX40 agonist ivuxolimab. The CDR3 protein is CASSQAVGRGSGNTIYF. The CDR3 DNA reads as TGTGCCAGCAGCCAAGCTGTCGGGCGCGGGTCTGGAAACACCATATATTTT.